The 28 T cell receptor beta chains presented below share a single source sample, sequenced in a study of CD8 T cells in Susac syndrome (dated by TCRdb to the late 2010s). The library came from the immunoSEQ multiplex PCR assay. RNA was extracted using the RNeasy kit, and about 0.45 to 1 microgram was reverse transcribed with random hexamers. TCRdb cleaned the public reads at Q25 with fastp, built clones with MiXCR and kept in-frame beta chains. One record per CDR3 amino acid sequence lists the most common genes and DNA. The sample has 150,000 to 200,000 distinct CDR3 sequences on record, approximately 94% of them singletons. The ten most abundant clones make up 0.1% of the sample. Material for sequencing was CD4+ T cells from PBMCs. These TCRs come from a human donor in good health.

CDR3 sequence (DNA): TGCAGTGCTAGAGATCGCACGGGACTAGCGGGAGGGCCGTCCTACAATGAGCAGTTCTTC. As protein: CSARDRTGLAGGPSYNEQFF. This chain joins TRBV20-1 and TRBJ2-1; 16 positions agree with TRBD2. The V gene's germline CDR1 is DFQATT and CDR2 SNEGSKA (reference sequence). V gave up 0 bases and J gave up 1 base; unmatched junction bases: 9. The CDR3 is 20 residues long.

The chain is built from TRBV30 and TRBJ2-3; D is uncertain. Trimming removed 0 bases from V and 0 bases from J, with 10 bases in between. The CDR3 loop spans 15 amino acids. Germline CDR1 is GTSNPN and CDR2 is SVGIG (reference sequence). The CDR3, as DNA: TGTGCCTGGAGTGTAATCTTTACTAGCACAGATACGCAGTATTTT. Amino acid sequence: CAWSVIFTSTDTQYF.

The rearrangement uses TRBV30 and TRBJ1-1, with D tentatively TRBD1 (6 bases). Germline CDR1 is GTSNPN and CDR2 is SVGIG (reference sequence). This CDR3 region has 13 residues. With 2 bases removed from V and 2 bases from J, the gap between germline ends came to 9 bases. CDR3 sequence reads: CAWSTGINTEAFF. CDR3 nucleotide sequence: TGTGCCTGGAGTACAGGGATAAACACTGAAGCTTTCTTT. Filled out from reference TRBV30 and TRBJ1-1, the complete variable domain reads SQTIHQWPATLVQPVGSPLSLECTVEGTSNPNLYWYRQAAGRGLQLLFYSVGIGQISSEVPQNLSASRPQDRQFILSSKKLLLSDSGFYLCAWSTGINTEAFFGQGTRLTVV.

The V call is TRBV20-1, the J call TRBJ2-7, with D perhaps matching TRBD1 (5 bases). The CDR3 is made up of 14 amino acids. V gave up 3 bases and J gave up 3 bases, with 15 bases separating them. Germline V gene sequence: CDR1 DFQATT, CDR2 SNEGSKA (reference sequence). The CDR3 sequence: CSASHRGEHYEQYF. CDR3 DNA: TGCAGTGCTAGTCATAGGGGTGAACACTACGAGCAGTACTTC.

The V and J genes are TRBV30 and TRBJ1-2; D remains unclear. The V gene lost 3 bases and the J gene lost 1 base, with 9 bases spanning the gap. This CDR3 has 13 residues. The germline V gene encodes CDR1 GTSNPN and CDR2 SVGIG (reference sequence). DNA for the CDR3: TGTGCCTGGAGACGCAGCTTTAACTATGGCTACACCTTC. Protein product: CAWRRSFNYGYTF.

The chain carries TRBV15 and TRBJ2-1, with a tentative D call TRBD1 (7 bases). V was pared by 1 base and J by 10 bases, with 20 bases between. The CDR3 runs to 16 residues. From germline, CDR1 is LNHNV and CDR2 YYDKDF (reference sequence). The CDR3, as DNA: TGTGCCACCAGCAGAGTGGAGGGGGCCGAGGGCCGGGAGCAGTTCTTC. This encodes CATSRVEGAEGREQFF.

The J gene is TRBJ2-7, the V gene TRBV6-5, with D perhaps matching TRBD1 or TRBD2 (5 bases each). The V end lost 6 bases, the J end lost 0 bases, and 15 bases lay between the germline ends. Germline V gene lookup returns CDR1 MNHEY and CDR2 SVGAGI. This CDR3 comprises 15 residues. DNA for the CDR3: TGTGCCAGCAGCCCGGGACCCTCGAGCTCCTACGAGCAGTACTTC. As protein: CASSPGPSSSYEQYF.

V usage is TRBV4-3 and J usage is TRBJ2-7; TRBD1 matches 8 bases. Trimming removed 5 bases from V and 6 bases from J; junction bases left unmatched: 6. This CDR3 is 13 amino acids long. CDR1 and CDR2 (germline): LGHNA, YSLEER. CDR3 in DNA: TGCGCCAGCAGCTACGACAGGGGAAGCGAGCAGTACTTC. Protein sequence: CASSYDRGSEQYF.

The CDR3 spells CASSSSGGAFF. The CDR3 DNA reads as TGTGCCAGCAGCTCGTCGGGGGGGGCTTTCTTT. This chain uses TRBV7-2 with TRBJ1-1; perhaps TRBD1 as D (5 bases). The CDR3 totals 11 residues. In germline, CDR1 is SGHTA, CDR2 FQGNSA. Trimming took off 4 bases at V and 11 bases at J, with 11 bases between the two ends.

This chain connects TRBV30 to TRBJ2-1; possibly TRBD2 for D (6 bases). With 5 bases removed from V and 8 bases from J, the gap between germline ends came to 13 bases. Germline V gene sequence: CDR1 GTSNPN, CDR2 SVGIG (reference sequence). The CDR3 length is 12 residues. The DNA of the CDR3 is TGTGCCTGGGCGGGACTCCGCCATGAGCAGTTCTTC. Translated: CAWAGLRHEQFF.

The chain combines TRBV4-2 with TRBJ1-4; D may be TRBD1 (5 bases). Per the germline V gene, CDR1 is LGHNA and CDR2 is YNFKEQ. V was cut by 2 bases and J by 7 bases, with 17 bases left in between. The CDR3 extends over 16 amino acids. The CDR3 coding sequence is TGTGCCAGCAGCCAACCGCCAGGGACTAGGGGTGAAAAACTGTTTTTT. It translates to CASSQPPGTRGEKLFF.

This rearrangement joins TRBV14 to TRBJ2-1; D is perhaps TRBD2 (5 bases). Looked up from germline, CDR1 is SGHDN and CDR2 is FVKESK. CDR3 length equals 15 residues. V was trimmed by 5 bases and J by 2 bases, leaving 13 bases between them. The CDR3 bases are TGTGCCAGCAGCTTTCAGACCGGGACCTACAATGAGCAGTTCTTC. It encodes CASSFQTGTYNEQFF.

This sequence joins TRBV20-1 and TRBJ2-5; D is unclear. The CDR3 length is 11 residues. V was cut by 7 bases and J by 2 bases, with 8 bases left in between. CDR1 is DFQATT, CDR2 SNEGSKA, per germline (reference sequence). CDR3: CSVLIQETQYF. In DNA, the CDR3 is TGCAGTGTTTTGATACAAGAGACCCAGTACTTC.

V and J are TRBV19 and TRBJ2-3; D gene uncertain. Germline V gene lookup returns CDR1 LNHDA and CDR2 SQIVND (reference sequence). The CDR3 sequence is 12 residues long. V lost 9 bases, J lost 4 bases, and 11 bases lay in between. The CDR3 coding sequence is TGTGCCAGCGGTAGGGCCGCAGATACGCAGTATTTT. Amino acid sequence: CASGRAADTQYF.

The V gene is TRBV3-1, the J gene TRBJ2-3; D is undetermined. The CDR3 runs to 13 residues. The V gene's germline CDR1 is LGHDT and CDR2 YNNKEL (reference sequence). V was shortened by 4 bases and J by 5 bases, with 10 bases between the two germline ends. CDR3 residues: CASSPRYGDTQYF. The CDR3 nucleotides read TGTGCCAGCAGCCCGAGATATGGAGATACGCAGTATTTT.

The chain employs TRBV2 and TRBJ2-7, with a tentative D call TRBD1 (5 bases). Per germline, CDR1 SNHLY and CDR2 FYNNEI. The CDR3 loop spans 14 amino acids. V was clipped by 3 bases and J by 0 bases, with 9 bases between them. DNA of the CDR3: TGTGCCAGCAGTGAGCTAGACAGCTCCTACGAGCAGTACTTC. It specifies CASSELDSSYEQYF. The full variable domain, its missing parts supplied by reference TRBV2 and TRBJ2-7, is EPEVTQTPSHQVTQMGQEVILRCVPISNHLYFYWYRQILGQKVEFLVSFYNNEISEKSEIFDDQFSVERPDGSNFTLKIRSTKLEDSAMYFCASSELDSSYEQYFGPGTRLTVT.

The J gene is TRBJ1-2, the V gene TRBV30, with 9 bases matching TRBD1. Unmatched junction bases numbered 13, after V lost 8 bases and J lost 6 bases. CDR3 length equals 14 residues. CDR1 is GTSNPN, CDR2 SVGIG, per germline (reference sequence). The CDR3 DNA sequence: TGTGCCACGGACAGGGGCCCCGATAGAAATGGCTACACCTTC. This gives the protein CATDRGPDRNGYTF.

V is TRBV24-1 and J is TRBJ2-3; D not certain. The CDR3 consists of 14 residues. Trimming stripped 9 bases from V and 1 base from J, with 13 bases between. Looked up from germline, CDR1 is KGHDR and CDR2 is SFDVKD. The CDR3 nucleotides read TGTGCCACCCAGACCGAATATGGCACAGATACGCAGTATTTT. It yields the protein CATQTEYGTDTQYF.

This clonotype is a singleton in its sample. The CDR3 reads CASSPGEDEQFF. For the CDR3, the DNA is TGTGCCAGCAGCCCCGGGGAGGATGAGCAGTTCTTC. The chain joins TRBV11-3 to TRBJ2-1, with a possible D match to TRBD2 (6 bases). Trimming took 5 bases from V and 8 from J, leaving 10 bases between them. The CDR3 consists of 12 residues. Germline assignment: CDR1 SGHNT and CDR2 YENEEA.

The V and J genes are TRBV30 and TRBJ1-4; D possibly corresponds to TRBD1 (6 bases). Germline V gene lookup returns CDR1 GTSNPN and CDR2 SVGIG (reference sequence). V gave up 2 bases and J gave up 4 bases, with 11 bases separating them. The CDR3 sequence is 14 residues long. CDR3 sequence: CAWSPGHLNEKLFF. The CDR3 DNA reads as TGTGCCTGGAGTCCGGGACACCTTAATGAAAAACTGTTTTTT.

The chain combines TRBV27 with TRBJ1-1; 9 bases are a match to TRBD1. Germline V lookup: CDR1 MNHEY, CDR2 SMNVEV (reference sequence). With 6 bases clipped from V and 2 bases from J, the junction kept 7 bases outside the gene matches. The CDR3 spans 15 residues. CDR3: CASSPGTGPNTEAFF. The CDR3 region has the DNA TGTGCCAGCAGCCCCGGGACAGGGCCAAACACTGAAGCTTTCTTT.

The gene calls are TRBV20-1 and TRBJ1-2; the match to TRBD1 covers 8 bases. Per the germline V gene, CDR1 is DFQATT and CDR2 is SNEGSKA (reference sequence). This CDR3 region has 14 residues. The junction had 11 bases not matched to a gene; V was cut back by 3 bases and J by 8 bases. CDR3 sequence (DNA): TGCAGTGCTAGTGGTCAGGGGGCAGTATACGGCTACACCTTC. This gives the protein CSASGQGAVYGYTF.

This chain links TRBV30 with TRBJ1-2; D is unresolved. The CDR3 length is 13 residues. Trimming removed 2 bases from V and 3 bases from J, with 10 bases in between. Per the germline V gene, CDR1 is GTSNPN and CDR2 is SVGIG (reference sequence). The CDR3 spells CAWSLRLDYGYTF. CDR3 coding DNA: TGTGCCTGGAGTTTGCGACTAGACTATGGCTACACCTTC.

This chain joins TRBV5-6 and TRBJ1-1; maybe TRBD1 (5 bases). Per the germline V gene, CDR1 is SGHDT and CDR2 is YYEEEE. V lost 1 base and J lost 1, with 11 bases in between. The CDR3 is 15 amino acids. The CDR3 loop reads CASSLFRGRNTEAFF. In DNA form, the CDR3 reads TGTGCCAGCAGCTTGTTTCGGGGACGGAACACTGAAGCTTTCTTT. Full variable domain (remainder filled in from reference TRBV5-6 and TRBJ1-1): DAGVTQSPTHLIKTRGQQVTLRCSPKSGHDTVSWYQQALGQGPQFIFQYYEEEERQRGNFPDRFSGHQFPNYSSELNVNALLLGDSALYLCASSLFRGRNTEAFFGQGTRLTVV.

V and J are TRBV4-1 and TRBJ2-1, with 9 bases lining up with TRBD2. Germline V lookup: CDR1 MGHRA, CDR2 YSYEKL. This CDR3 comprises 15 residues. The J segment lost 3 bases and the V segment lost 6 bases, leaving 6 bases of the junction unmatched. CDR3 DNA: TGCGCCAGCAGGCTAAGCGGGGGGATCTACAATGAGCAGTTCTTC. Amino acids: CASRLSGGIYNEQFF.

This sequence joins TRBV29-1 and TRBJ2-5; D is perhaps TRBD2 (5 bases). Trimming removed 6 bases from V and 4 bases from J, with 9 bases in between. CDR3 length: 11 residues. Per the germline V gene, CDR1 is SQVTM and CDR2 is ANQGSEA. DNA for the CDR3: TGCAGCGTAGTTAGCGTAGAGACCCAGTACTTC. This translates into CSVVSVETQYF.

The chain links TRBV29-1 to TRBJ1-2; tentative D call: TRBD1 (6 bases). The germline V gene has CDR1 SQVTM and CDR2 ANQGSEA. Trimming shortened V by 4 bases and J by 3 bases, and 12 bases separated the two germline ends. CDR3 size: 13 residues. CDR3 in DNA: TGCAGCGTTGCCGAACAGGGAGACTATGGCTACACCTTC. Encoded protein: CSVAEQGDYGYTF. Drawing the rest from reference TRBV29-1 and TRBJ1-2, the complete variable domain is SAVISQKPSRDICQRGTSLTIQCQVDSQVTMMFWYRQQPGQSLTLIATANQGSEATYESGFVIDKFPISRPNLTFSTLTVSNMSPEDSSIYLCSVAEQGDYGYTFGSGTRLTVV.

The rearrangement links TRBV28 to TRBJ2-1; 9 bases are shared with TRBD2. Germline CDR1 reads MDHEN; CDR2 reads SYDVKM. The CDR3 loop spans 14 amino acids. V lost 6 bases and J lost 7; bases outside the gene matches: 7. This CDR3 is CASRGTSLRNEQFF. The CDR3, as DNA: TGTGCCAGCAGAGGGACTAGCCTGAGGAATGAGCAGTTCTTC.